This T cell receptor (beta chain) was retrieved from a study of T cell repertoires in cytomegalovirus infection. This clonotype has only a few counts. Antigen unknown. One entry per CDR3 protein results from TCRdb running MiXCR on the reads. The sample yields under 200,000 distinct CDR3 sequences, 20% to 25% seen once. Study-level results: CMV-specific HLA-C-restricted TCR beta clonotypes dominated the ex vivo response. Of the TCR beta families, the public ones yielded a cumulative frequency that identified carriers of CMV plus the relevant HLA.

This clonotype was obtained from a human donor in good health (CMV status not recorded). Some clones in this sample may be carry-over from other donors' samples. The specimen was CD8+ T cells from cultured PBMCs, collected from culture after CMV antigen stimulation.

For the CDR3, the DNA is TGTGCCAGCAGCCCAATAGAAGACCATAATGAAAAACTGTTTTTT. Its protein product is CASSPIEDHNEKLFF. V and J are TRBV7-2 and TRBJ1-4, with D hard to call. The CDR3 runs to 15 residues. Germline values: CDR1 SGHTA, CDR2 FQGNSA. Deletions cut 5 bases from V and 4 bases from J, with 14 bases between.